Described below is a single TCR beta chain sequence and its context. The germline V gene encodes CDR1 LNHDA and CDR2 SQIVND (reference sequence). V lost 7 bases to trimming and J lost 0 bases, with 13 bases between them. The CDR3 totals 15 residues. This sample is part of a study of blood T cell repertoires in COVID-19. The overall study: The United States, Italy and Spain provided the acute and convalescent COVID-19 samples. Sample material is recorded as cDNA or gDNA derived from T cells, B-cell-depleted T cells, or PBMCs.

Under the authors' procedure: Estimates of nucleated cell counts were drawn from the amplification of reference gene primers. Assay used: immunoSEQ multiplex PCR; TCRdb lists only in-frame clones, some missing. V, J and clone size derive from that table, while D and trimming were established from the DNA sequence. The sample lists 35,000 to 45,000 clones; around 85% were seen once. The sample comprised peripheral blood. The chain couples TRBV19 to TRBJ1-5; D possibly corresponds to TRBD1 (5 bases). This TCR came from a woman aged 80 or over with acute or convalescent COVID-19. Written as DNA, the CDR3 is TGTGCCAGTACCATAGGGGTTTATAGCAATCAGCCCCAGCATTTT. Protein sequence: CASTIGVYSNQPQHF. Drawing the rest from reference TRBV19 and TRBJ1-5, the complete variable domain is DGGITQSPKYLFRKEGQNVTLSCEQNLNHDAMYWYRQDPGQGLRLIYYSQIVNDFQKGDIAEGYSVSREKKESFPLTVTSAQKNPTAFYLCASTIGVYSNQPQHFGDGTRLSIL.